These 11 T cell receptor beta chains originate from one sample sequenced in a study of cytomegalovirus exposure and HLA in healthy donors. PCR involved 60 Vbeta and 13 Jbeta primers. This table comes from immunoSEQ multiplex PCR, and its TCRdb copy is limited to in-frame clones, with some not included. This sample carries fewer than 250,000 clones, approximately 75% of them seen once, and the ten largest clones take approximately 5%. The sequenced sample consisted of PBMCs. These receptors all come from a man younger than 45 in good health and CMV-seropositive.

The CDR3 DNA follows: TGTGCCAGCAGCTTCGGGGGGGCGCGGTACGAGCAGTACTTC. Protein: CASSFGGARYEQYF. The chain employs TRBV27 and TRBJ2-7; TRBD2 aligns across 8 bases. CDR3 size: 14 residues. In germline, CDR1 is MNHEY, CDR2 SMNVEV (reference sequence). Unmatched junction bases numbered 8, after V lost 6 bases and J lost 4 bases.

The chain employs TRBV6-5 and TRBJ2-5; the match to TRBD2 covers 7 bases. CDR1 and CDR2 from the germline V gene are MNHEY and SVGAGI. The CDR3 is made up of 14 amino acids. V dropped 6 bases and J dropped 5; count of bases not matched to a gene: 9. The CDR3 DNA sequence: TGTGCCAGCAGACGGGACTATCGTGTGGAGACCCAGTACTTC. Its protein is CASRRDYRVETQYF.

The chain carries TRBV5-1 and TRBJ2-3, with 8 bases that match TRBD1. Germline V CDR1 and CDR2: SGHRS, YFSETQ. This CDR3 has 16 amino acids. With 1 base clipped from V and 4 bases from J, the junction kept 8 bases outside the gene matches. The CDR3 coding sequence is TGCGCCAGCAGCTTGATGGCAGGGGGCGCCGCAGATACGCAGTATTTT. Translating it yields CASSLMAGGAADTQYF.

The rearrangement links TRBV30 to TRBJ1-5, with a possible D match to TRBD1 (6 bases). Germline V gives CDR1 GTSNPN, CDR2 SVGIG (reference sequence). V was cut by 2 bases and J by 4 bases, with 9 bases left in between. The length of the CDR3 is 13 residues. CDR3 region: CAWSRGANQPQHF. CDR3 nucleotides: TGTGCCTGGAGTCGGGGGGCTAATCAGCCCCAGCATTTT.

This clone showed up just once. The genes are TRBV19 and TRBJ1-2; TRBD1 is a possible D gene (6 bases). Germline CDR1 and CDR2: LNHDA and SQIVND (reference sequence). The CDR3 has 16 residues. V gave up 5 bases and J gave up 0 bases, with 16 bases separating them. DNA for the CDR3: TGTGCCAGTAGTGCCACCGGGACATTGACTAACTATGGCTACACCTTC. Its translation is CASSATGTLTNYGYTF.

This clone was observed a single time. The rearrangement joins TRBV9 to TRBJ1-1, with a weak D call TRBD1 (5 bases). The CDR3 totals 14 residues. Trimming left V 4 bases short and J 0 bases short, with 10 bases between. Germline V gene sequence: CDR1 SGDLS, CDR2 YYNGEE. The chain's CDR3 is CASSSQVMNTEAFF. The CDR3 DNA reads TGTGCCAGCAGCTCACAGGTAATGAACACTGAAGCTTTCTTT.

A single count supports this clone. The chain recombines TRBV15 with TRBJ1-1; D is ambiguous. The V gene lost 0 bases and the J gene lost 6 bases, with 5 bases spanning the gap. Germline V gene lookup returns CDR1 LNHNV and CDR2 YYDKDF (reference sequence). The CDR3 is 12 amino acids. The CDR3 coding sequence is TGTGCCACCAGCAGAGATCAGGCTGAAGCTTTCTTT. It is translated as CATSRDQAEAFF.

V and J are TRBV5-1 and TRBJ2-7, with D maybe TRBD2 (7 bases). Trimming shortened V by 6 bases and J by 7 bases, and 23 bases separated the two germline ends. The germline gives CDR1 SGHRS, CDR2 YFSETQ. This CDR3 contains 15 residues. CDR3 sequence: CASNPGHSGAGEQYF. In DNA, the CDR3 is TGCGCCAGCAACCCGGGACACAGCGGGGCGGGGGAGCAGTACTTC. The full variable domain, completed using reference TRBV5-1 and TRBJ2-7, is KAGVTQTPRYLIKTRGQQVTLSCSPISGHRSVSWYQQTPGQGLQFLFEYFSETQRNKGNFPGRFSGRQFSNSRSEMNVSTLELGDSALYLCASNPGHSGAGEQYFGPGTRLTVT.

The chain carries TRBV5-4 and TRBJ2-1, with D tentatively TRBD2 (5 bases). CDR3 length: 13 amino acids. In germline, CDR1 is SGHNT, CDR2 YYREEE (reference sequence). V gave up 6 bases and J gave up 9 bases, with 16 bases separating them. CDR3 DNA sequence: TGTGCCAGCACCCCCTCCGGCGGGTCTGAGCAGTTCTTC. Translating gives CASTPSGGSEQFF.

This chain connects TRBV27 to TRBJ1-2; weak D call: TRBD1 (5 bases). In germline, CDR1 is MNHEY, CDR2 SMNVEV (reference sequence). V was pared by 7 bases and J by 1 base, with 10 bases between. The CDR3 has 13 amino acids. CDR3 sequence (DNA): TGTGCCAGCAAAACCGACAGTAACTATGGCTACACCTTC. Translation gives CASKTDSNYGYTF.

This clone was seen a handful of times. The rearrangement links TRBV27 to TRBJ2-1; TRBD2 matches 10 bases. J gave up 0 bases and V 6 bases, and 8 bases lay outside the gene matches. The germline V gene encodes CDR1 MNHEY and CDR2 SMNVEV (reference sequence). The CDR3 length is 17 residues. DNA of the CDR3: TGTGCCAGCAGCCCTCTGACTAGCGGGTTCTCCTACAATGAGCAGTTCTTC. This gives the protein CASSPLTSGFSYNEQFF.